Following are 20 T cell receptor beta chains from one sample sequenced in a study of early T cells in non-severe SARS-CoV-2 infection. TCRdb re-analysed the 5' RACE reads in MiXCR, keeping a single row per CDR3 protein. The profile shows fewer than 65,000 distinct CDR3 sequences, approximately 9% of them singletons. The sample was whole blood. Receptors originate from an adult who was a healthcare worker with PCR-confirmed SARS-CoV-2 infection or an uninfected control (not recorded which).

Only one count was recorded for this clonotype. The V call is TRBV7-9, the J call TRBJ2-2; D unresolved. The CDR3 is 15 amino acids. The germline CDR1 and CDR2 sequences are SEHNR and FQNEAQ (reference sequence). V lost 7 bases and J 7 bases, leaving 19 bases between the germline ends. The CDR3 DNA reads TGTGCCAGCACCGAAAGACTGTCATTCGGCGGGGAGCTGTTTTTT. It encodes CASTERLSFGGELFF. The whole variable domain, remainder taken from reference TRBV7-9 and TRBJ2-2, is DTGVSQNPRHKITKRGQNVTFRCDPISEHNRLYWYRQTLGQGPEFLTYFQNEAQLEKSRLLSDRFSAERPKGSFSTLEIQRTEQGDSAMYLCASTERLSFGGELFFGEGSRLTVL.

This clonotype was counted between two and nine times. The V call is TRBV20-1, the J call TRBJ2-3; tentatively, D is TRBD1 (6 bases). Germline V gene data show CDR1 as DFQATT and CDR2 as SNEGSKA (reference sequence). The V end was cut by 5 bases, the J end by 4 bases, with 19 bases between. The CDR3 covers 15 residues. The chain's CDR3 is CSARKLQGRADTQYF. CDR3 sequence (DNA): TGCAGTGCTCGAAAGCTTCAGGGGCGCGCAGATACGCAGTATTTT.

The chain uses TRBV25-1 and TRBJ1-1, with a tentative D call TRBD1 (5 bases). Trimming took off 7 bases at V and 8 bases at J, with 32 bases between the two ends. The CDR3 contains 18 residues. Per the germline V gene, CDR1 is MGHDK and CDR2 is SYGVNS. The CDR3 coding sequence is TGTGCCAGCAAAACAACACTTGGGGCGCAATGGGGAATTGGGGAAGCTTTCTTT. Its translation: CASKTTLGAQWGIGEAFF.

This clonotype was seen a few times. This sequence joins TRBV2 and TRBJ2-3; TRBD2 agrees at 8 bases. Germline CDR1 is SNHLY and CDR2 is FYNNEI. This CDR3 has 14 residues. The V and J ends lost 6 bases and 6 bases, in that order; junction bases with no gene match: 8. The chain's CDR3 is CASSPAGGRDTQYF. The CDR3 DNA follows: TGTGCCAGCAGCCCGGCGGGGGGCAGGGATACGCAGTATTTT.

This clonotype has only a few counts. For the CDR3, the DNA is TGTGCCAGCAGCTTAGCGCCAGATCCACCCCTCCACTTT. Translation gives CASSLAPDPPLHF. The chain joins TRBV7-9 to TRBJ1-6; no clear D gene. Germline CDR1 is SEHNR and CDR2 is FQNEAQ (reference sequence). V shed 0 bases and J shed 11 bases, with 8 bases lying between them. The CDR3 length is 13 residues.

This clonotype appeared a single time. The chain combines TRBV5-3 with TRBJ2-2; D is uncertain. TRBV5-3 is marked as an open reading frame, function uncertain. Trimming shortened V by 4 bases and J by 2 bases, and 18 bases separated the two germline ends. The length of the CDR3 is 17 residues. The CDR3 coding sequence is TGTGCCAGAAGCACCCAACCGTTAAGAGGAAACACCGGGGAGCTGTTTTTT. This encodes CARSTQPLRGNTGELFF.

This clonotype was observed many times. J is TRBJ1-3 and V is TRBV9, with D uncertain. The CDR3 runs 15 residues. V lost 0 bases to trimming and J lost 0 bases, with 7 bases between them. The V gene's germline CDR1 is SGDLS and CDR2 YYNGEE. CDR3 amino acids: CASSVEWASGNTIYF. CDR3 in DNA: TGTGCCAGCAGCGTAGAATGGGCCTCTGGAAACACCATATATTTT.

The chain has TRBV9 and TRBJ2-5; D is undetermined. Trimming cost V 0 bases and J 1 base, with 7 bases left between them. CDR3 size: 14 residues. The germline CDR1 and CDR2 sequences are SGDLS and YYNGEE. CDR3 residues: CASSVGTFQETQYF. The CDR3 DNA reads TGTGCCAGCAGCGTAGGAACTTTCCAAGAGACCCAGTACTTC.

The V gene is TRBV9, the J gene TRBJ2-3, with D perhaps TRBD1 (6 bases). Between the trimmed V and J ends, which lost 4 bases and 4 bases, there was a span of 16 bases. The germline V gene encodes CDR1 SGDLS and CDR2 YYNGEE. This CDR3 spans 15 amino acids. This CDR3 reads CASSSPTGYSDTQYF. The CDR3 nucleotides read TGTGCCAGCAGCTCCCCGACAGGATATTCAGATACGCAGTATTTT.

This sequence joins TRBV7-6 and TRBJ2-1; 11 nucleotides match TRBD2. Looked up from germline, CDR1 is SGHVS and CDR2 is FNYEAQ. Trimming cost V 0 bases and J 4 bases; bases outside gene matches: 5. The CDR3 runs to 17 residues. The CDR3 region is CASSLAVASGGYNEQFF. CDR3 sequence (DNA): TGTGCCAGCAGCTTAGCGGTCGCTAGCGGGGGGTACAATGAGCAGTTCTTC. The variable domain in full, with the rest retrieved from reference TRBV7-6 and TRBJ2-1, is GAGVSQSPRYKVTKRGQDVALRCDPISGHVSLYWYRQALGQGPEFLTYFNYEAQQDKSGLPNDRFSAERPEGSISTLTIQRTEQRDSAMYRCASSLAVASGGYNEQFFGPGTRLTVL.

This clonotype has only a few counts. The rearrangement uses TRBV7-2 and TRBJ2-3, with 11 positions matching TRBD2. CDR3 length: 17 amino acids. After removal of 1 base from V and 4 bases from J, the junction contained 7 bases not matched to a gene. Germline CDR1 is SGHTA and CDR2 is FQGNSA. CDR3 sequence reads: CASSLEIAGGPADTQYF. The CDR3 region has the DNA TGTGCCAGCAGCTTAGAAATAGCGGGGGGGCCAGCAGATACGCAGTATTTT.

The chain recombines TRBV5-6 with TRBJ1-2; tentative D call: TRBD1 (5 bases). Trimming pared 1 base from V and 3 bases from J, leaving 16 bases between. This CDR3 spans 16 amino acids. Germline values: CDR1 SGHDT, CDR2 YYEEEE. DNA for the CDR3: TGTGCCAGCAGCTTGAGGGGACCAGACCTCTACTATGGCTACACCTTC. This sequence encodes CASSLRGPDLYYGYTF.

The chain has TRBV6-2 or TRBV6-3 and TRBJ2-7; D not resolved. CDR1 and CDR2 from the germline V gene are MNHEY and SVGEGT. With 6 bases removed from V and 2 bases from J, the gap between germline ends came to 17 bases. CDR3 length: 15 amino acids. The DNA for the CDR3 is TGTGCCAGCAGCACGCCGCATGACGGAACCTACGAGCAGTACGTC. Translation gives CASSTPHDGTYEQYV.

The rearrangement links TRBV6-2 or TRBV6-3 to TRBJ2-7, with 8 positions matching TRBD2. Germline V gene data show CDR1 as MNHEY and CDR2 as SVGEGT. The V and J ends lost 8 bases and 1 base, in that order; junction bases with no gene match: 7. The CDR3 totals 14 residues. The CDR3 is CASSTSVSSYEQYV. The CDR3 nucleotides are TGTGCCAGCTCGACTAGCGTTTCTTCCTACGAGCAGTACGTC.

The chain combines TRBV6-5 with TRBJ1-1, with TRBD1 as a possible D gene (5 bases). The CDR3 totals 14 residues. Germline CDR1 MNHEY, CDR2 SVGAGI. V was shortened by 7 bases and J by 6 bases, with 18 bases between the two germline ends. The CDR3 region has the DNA TGTGCCAGCAACCAAGGACCGGGGGTCCCTGAAGCTTTCTTT. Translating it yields CASNQGPGVPEAFF.

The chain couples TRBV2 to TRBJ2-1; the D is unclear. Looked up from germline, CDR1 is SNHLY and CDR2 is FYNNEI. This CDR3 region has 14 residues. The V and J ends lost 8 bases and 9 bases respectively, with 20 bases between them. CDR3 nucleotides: TGTGCCAGCGGGATTTCGTGGTCAGTGAGTGAGCAGTTCTTC. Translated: CASGISWSVSEQFF.

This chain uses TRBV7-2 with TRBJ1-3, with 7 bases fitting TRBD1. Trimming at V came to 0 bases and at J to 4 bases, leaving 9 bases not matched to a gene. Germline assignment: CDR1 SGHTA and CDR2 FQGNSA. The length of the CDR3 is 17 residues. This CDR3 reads CASSLAYGTATGNTIYF. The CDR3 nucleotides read TGTGCCAGCAGCTTAGCGTACGGGACAGCTACCGGAAACACCATATATTTT.

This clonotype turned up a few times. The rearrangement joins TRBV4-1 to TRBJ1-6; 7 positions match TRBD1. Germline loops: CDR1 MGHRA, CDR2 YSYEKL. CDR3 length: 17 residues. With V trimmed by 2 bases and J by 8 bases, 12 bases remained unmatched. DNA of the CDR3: TGCGCCAGCAGCCAACCGCACCGACAGGGAAGTCATTCACCCCTCCACTTT. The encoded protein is CASSQPHRQGSHSPLHF.

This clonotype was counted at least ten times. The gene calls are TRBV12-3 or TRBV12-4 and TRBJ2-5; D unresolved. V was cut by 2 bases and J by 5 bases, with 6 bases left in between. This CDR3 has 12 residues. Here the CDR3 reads CASSLLEETQYF. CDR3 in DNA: TGTGCCAGCAGTTTATTGGAGGAGACCCAGTACTTC.

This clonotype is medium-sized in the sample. The CDR3 here is CASSEKGNTDTQYF. Written as DNA, the CDR3 is TGTGCCAGCAGTGAAAAGGGGAACACAGATACGCAGTATTTT. J is TRBJ2-3 and V is TRBV2, with D maybe TRBD1 (5 bases). The germline V and J ends were trimmed by 2 bases and 2 bases, with 8 bases remaining between them. Germline-derived CDR1 and CDR2 are SNHLY and FYNNEI. This CDR3 spans 14 amino acids.